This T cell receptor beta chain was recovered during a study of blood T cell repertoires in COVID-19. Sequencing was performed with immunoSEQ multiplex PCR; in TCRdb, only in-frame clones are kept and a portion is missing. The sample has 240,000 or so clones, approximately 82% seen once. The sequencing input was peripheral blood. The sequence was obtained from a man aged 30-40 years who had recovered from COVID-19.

Written as DNA, the CDR3 is TGTGCCAGCAGTGACTCTGGGGGGAACACAGATACGCAGTATTTT. Translated: CASSDSGGNTDTQYF. V and J are TRBV6-4 and TRBJ2-3; D is possibly TRBD2 (6 bases). This CDR3 has 15 amino acids. The germline V gene has CDR1 MRHNA and CDR2 SNTAGT. V was shortened by 0 bases and J by 2 bases, with 9 bases between the two germline ends.